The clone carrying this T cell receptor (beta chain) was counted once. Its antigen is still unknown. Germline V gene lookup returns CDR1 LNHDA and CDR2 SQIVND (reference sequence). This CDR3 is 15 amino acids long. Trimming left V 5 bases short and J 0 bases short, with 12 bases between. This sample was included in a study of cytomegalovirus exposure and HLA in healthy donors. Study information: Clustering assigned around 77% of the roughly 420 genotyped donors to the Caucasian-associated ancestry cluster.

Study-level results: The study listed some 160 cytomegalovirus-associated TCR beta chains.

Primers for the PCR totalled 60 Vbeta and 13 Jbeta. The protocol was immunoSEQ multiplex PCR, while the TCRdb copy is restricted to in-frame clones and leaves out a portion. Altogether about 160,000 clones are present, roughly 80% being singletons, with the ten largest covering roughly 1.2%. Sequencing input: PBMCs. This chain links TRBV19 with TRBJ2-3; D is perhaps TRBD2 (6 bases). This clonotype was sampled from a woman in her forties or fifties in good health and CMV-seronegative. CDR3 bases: TGTGCCAGTAGTCCCGTTGCGGGGAGCACAGATACGCAGTATTTT. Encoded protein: CASSPVAGSTDTQYF.